What follows describes a single T cell receptor (beta chain). The antigen is not known. The data derive from a study of blood T cells in healthy people across ages. This CDR3 comprises 15 residues. Deletions cut 3 bases from V and 3 bases from J, with 12 bases between. Each donor's blood draw was 7.5 to 10 milliliters of peripheral blood. It was with a sample-barcoded 5' primer and a J-beta primer mix that a second PCR of about 6 to 12 cycles was run. TCRdb itself ran the 5' RACE reads through MiXCR, one entry per CDR3 protein. The data hold about 1.4 million distinct CDR3 sequences, with around 55% observed a single time. Whole-study results and caveats: Donors of long life had a larger count of naive CD4+ cells and greater diversity than aged donors. Age brought a roughly linear fall in TCR beta diversity measured per million T cells.

This clonotype was obtained from a man between 18 and 29 years old in good health. The sequenced sample consisted of blood. The chain carries TRBV12-3 or TRBV12-4 and TRBJ1-5; D not certain. The CDR3 sequence is CASSFGQVNNQPQHF. The CDR3 bases are TGTGCCAGCAGTTTCGGGCAGGTTAACAATCAGCCCCAGCATTTT.